Listed below are T cell receptor beta chains from one sample, sequenced in a study of blood T cell repertoires in COVID-19. The table came from immunoSEQ multiplex PCR; TCRdb's copy has only in-frame clones and leaves some out. The sample lists roughly 42,000 clones; 88% were seen once. The source material was peripheral blood. The receptors come from a human donor in a cohort sampled during active COVID-19. The conserved cysteine and the conserved F or W are not part of the CDR3 here. The listing skips clone size in some rows; elsewhere it reads once, few, many or a size class.

abundance	v_gene	CDR3aa
NA	TRBV4-3	ASSQADRVYGYT
NA	TRBV19	ASSIGRGQGGYEQY
NA	TRBV30	AWTSYGTGFYGYT
once	TRBV11-2	ASSLGGLATIEQF
NA	TRBV5-6	ASSFGGRSETQY
NA	TRBV11-2	ARTEQY
few	TRBV4-2	ASSQDGSAGVITQY
once	TRBV2	ASRKTGGGSGANVLT
once	TRBV5-4	ASSLRGTYEQY
once	TRBV25-1	ASSGRRGRVAETQY
once	TRBV9	ASSLTTSTEAF
NA	TRBV19	ASSSGDTSLNTGELF
NA	TRBV5-1	ASSLGLAGIYNEQF
NA	TRBV3-1/TRBV3-2	ASSQGRLLQGTDPPLH